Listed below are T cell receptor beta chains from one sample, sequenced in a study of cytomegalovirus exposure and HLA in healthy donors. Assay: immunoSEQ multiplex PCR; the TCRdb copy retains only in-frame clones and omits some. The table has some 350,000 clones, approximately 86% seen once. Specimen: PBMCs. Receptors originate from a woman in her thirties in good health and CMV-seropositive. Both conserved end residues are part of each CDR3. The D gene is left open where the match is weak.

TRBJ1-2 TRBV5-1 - CASSWDGDYGYTF
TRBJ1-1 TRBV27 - CASSSIWGWGVTEAFF
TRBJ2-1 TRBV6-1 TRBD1 CASSVGTGLNYNEQFF
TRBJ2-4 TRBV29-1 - CSVGMEWGKNIQYF
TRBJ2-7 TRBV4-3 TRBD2 CASSQSRDLAGPYEQYF
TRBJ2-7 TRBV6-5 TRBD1 CASSYDGQGSEQYF
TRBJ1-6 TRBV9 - CASSAADGRGSPLHF
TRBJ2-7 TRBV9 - CASSPSGSSYEQYF
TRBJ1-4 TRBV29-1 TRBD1 CSVARGAGGATNEKLFF
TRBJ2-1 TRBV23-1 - CASSQLLGRNEQFF
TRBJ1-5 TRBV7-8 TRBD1 CASSLEGQGYNQPQHF
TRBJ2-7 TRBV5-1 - CASSMGGGGVEQYF
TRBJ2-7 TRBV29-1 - CSVEADRPYEQYF
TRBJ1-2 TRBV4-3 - CASSQDSSNYGYTF
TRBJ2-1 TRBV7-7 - CASSLGGGQEQFF
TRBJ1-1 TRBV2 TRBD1 CASRPGTATRNTEAFF
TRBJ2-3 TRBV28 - CASSLGTYDTQYF
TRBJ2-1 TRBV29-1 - CSVNQGGRDEQFF
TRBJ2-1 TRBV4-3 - CASSQGTRKRDNEQFF
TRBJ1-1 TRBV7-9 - CASSINTVPNTEAFF
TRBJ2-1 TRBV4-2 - CASSQSGETYNEQFF
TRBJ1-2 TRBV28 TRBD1 CASSSQGAVGNDGYTF
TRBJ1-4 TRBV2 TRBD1 CATETGTGNEKLFF
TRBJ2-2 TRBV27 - CASSLRDRTGELFF
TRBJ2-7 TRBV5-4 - CASSFGVTYEQYF